This TCR beta chain appears in the sequencing data of a study of T-cell memory formation after mild COVID-19. Germline CDR1 SGHDT, CDR2 YYEEEE. This CDR3 region has 16 residues. Trimming removed 4 bases from V and 1 base from J, with 16 bases in between. TCRdb re-derived calls from the 5' RACE reads in MiXCR, one entry per CDR3 protein. This sample has some 300,000 distinct CDR3 sequences, with under 25% found just once. The sequenced material came from PBMCs or a T cell subset sorted from them (not recorded which). The chain links TRBV5-6 to TRBJ2-3; a weak D match, TRBD2 (6 bases). This clonotype was sampled from a man between 18 and 29 years old who had mild COVID-19 (a few samples of this study predate the infection). Cell type and time point are not known. The CDR3 DNA sequence: TGTGCCAGCAGCCTCCGGGGAGAGCGGGGCACAGATACGCAGTATTTT. Amino acids: CASSLRGERGTDTQYF. Using reference TRBV5-6 and TRBJ2-3 for the parts outside the CDR3, the full variable domain is DAGVTQSPTHLIKTRGQQVTLRCSPKSGHDTVSWYQQALGQGPQFIFQYYEEEERQRGNFPDRFSGHQFPNYSSELNVNALLLGDSALYLCASSLRGERGTDTQYFGPGTRLTVL.